Below are 30 T cell receptor beta chains sequenced from a single sample in a study of T cell responses to AZD1222 COVID-19 vaccine (dated by TCRdb to the early 2020s). The receptor library was made with the immunoSEQ multiplex PCR assay. The table comes from immuneACCESS by way of TCRdb, which keeps in-frame sequences with V and J called. Part of the clones is missing from these tables; in studies checked, under half for an unresolved V gene and the rest for unknown reasons. The sample table records about 140,000 clones; around 90% of these occur just once. The top ten hold about 5.9% of the sample. The sample's time point, from its label and the paper: baseline before first vaccination. The specimen was peripheral blood, collected on day 0 of AZD1222 vaccination. The source of these receptors is an adult in good health.

The V call is TRBV7-8, the J call TRBJ1-6; TRBD1 agrees at 8 bases. The CDR3 totals 17 residues. From germline, CDR1 is SGHVS and CDR2 FQNEAQ. The ends lost 5 bases at V and 0 bases at J; junction bases unmatched: 6. The CDR3 sequence: CASSPGTGPSYNSPLHF. The CDR3 DNA sequence: TGTGCCAGCAGCCCCGGGACAGGTCCCTCCTATAATTCACCCCTCCACTTT.

J is TRBJ1-4 and V is TRBV5-6; possibly TRBD1 for D (5 bases). Trimming removed 3 bases from V and 7 bases from J, with 16 bases in between. Germline V gene sequence: CDR1 SGHDT, CDR2 YYEEEE. The CDR3 has 15 residues. CDR3 bases: TGTGCCAGCAGCTCCAAGGGGATCTTGGGTGAAAAACTGTTTTTT. Translating gives CASSSKGILGEKLFF. The whole variable domain, filled in from reference TRBV5-6 and TRBJ1-4, reads DAGVTQSPTHLIKTRGQQVTLRCSPKSGHDTVSWYQQALGQGPQFIFQYYEEEERQRGNFPDRFSGHQFPNYSSELNVNALLLGDSALYLCASSSKGILGEKLFFGSGTQLSVL.

V gene TRBV11-2 combines with J gene TRBJ2-7; TRBD2 matches 8 bases. The CDR3 is 18 amino acids. The J segment lost 1 base and the V segment lost 3 bases, leaving 14 bases of the junction unmatched. Germline assignment: CDR1 SGHAT and CDR2 FQNNGV. CDR3 in DNA: TGTGCCAGCAGCTTGCCGGGTGGGAGCGGGGGCCATTCCTACGAGCAGTACTTC. Amino acid sequence: CASSLPGGSGGHSYEQYF.

The chain couples TRBV5-1 to TRBJ1-1, with a weak D call TRBD1 (5 bases). Per the germline V gene, CDR1 is SGHRS and CDR2 is YFSETQ. Between the trimmed V and J ends, which lost 0 bases and 2 bases, there was a span of 8 bases. The CDR3 runs 14 residues. The CDR3 loop reads CASSLVGTNTEAFF. The CDR3 coding sequence is TGCGCCAGCAGCTTGGTAGGGACTAACACTGAAGCTTTCTTT.

This chain joins TRBV7-9 and TRBJ2-5; TRBD2 matches 8 bases. V shed 4 bases, J shed 0 bases, and the junction held 16 bases outside the gene matches. The germline CDR1 and CDR2 sequences are SEHNR and FQNEAQ (reference sequence). There are 19 residues in the CDR3. CDR3 in amino acids: CASSSHKSASGPYQETQYF. CDR3 nucleotides: TGTGCCAGCAGCTCCCACAAGTCGGCTAGCGGGCCGTACCAAGAGACCCAGTACTTC.

The J gene is TRBJ1-1, the V gene TRBV7-2; perhaps TRBD1 as D (5 bases). The germline V and J ends were trimmed by 5 bases and 8 bases, with 15 bases remaining between them. The V gene's germline CDR1 is SGHTA and CDR2 FQGNSA. The CDR3 covers 13 residues. CDR3 nucleotide sequence: TGTGCCAGCAGCCCCTTGGGGGTGGGAGAAGCTTTCTTT. Residues: CASSPLGVGEAFF.

The genes are TRBV5-6 and TRBJ2-5; the D gene is possibly TRBD2 (7 bases). Trimming removed 4 bases at V and 7 bases at J, with 23 bases between. Germline CDR1 and CDR2: SGHDT and YYEEEE. The CDR3 loop spans 16 amino acids. CDR3 amino acids: CASSPQGRRGVGTQYF. CDR3 coding DNA: TGTGCCAGCAGCCCCCAGGGGCGTCGGGGGGTCGGGACCCAGTACTTC.

The V and J genes are TRBV4-3 and TRBJ1-5; no reliable D call. The V gene's germline CDR1 is LGHNA and CDR2 YSLEER. The CDR3 runs 17 residues. Between the trimmed V and J ends, which lost 0 bases and 0 bases, there was a span of 12 bases. CDR3 nucleotides: TGCGCCAGCAGCCAAGATCTGACCGCTTATAGCAATCAGCCCCAGCATTTT. It specifies CASSQDLTAYSNQPQHF.

The sample holds one count of this clone. This chain joins TRBV30 and TRBJ1-1; tentatively, D is TRBD1 (5 bases). Germline V CDR1 and CDR2: GTSNPN, SVGIG (reference sequence). This CDR3 has 16 amino acids. Between the trimmed V and J ends, which lost 2 bases and 3 bases, there was a span of 19 bases. CDR3: CAWSRWGEPEDTEAFF. DNA of the CDR3: TGTGCCTGGAGTAGGTGGGGGGAGCCGGAGGACACTGAAGCTTTCTTT.

This clone was seen just once. The chain carries TRBV29-1 and TRBJ2-7, with D perhaps given as TRBD1 or TRBD2 (5 bases each). V gave up 1 base and J gave up 0 bases, with 10 bases separating them. Germline values: CDR1 SQVTM, CDR2 ANQGSEA. This CDR3 contains 14 residues. In DNA, the CDR3 is TGCAGCGTTGAAGTCCCGGGGCGCTCCTACGAGCAGTACTTC. It is translated as CSVEVPGRSYEQYF.

This sequence joins TRBV28 and TRBJ2-5; D ambiguous. Germline loops: CDR1 MDHEN, CDR2 SYDVKM. The V and J ends lost 1 base and 2 bases respectively, with 8 bases between them. This CDR3 contains 14 residues. CDR3 sequence: CASSLYAAQETQYF. For the CDR3, the DNA is TGTGCCAGCAGTTTATATGCAGCTCAAGAGACCCAGTACTTC.

The chain has TRBV19 and TRBJ1-5, with TRBD1 as a possible D gene (5 bases). This CDR3 region has 17 residues. V dropped 10 bases and J dropped 0 bases, with 22 bases sitting between them. From germline, CDR1 is LNHDA and CDR2 SQIVND (reference sequence). This CDR3 is CATRREDNTYSNQPQHF. Written as DNA, the CDR3 is TGTGCCACGAGGCGTGAGGACAACACTTATAGCAATCAGCCCCAGCATTTT.

The chain carries TRBV4-3 and TRBJ2-1, with D hard to call. The CDR3 totals 13 residues. The V gene's germline CDR1 is LGHNA and CDR2 YSLEER. V shed 0 bases and J shed 8 bases, with 8 bases lying between them. The CDR3 sequence: CASSQDSAYEQFF. The CDR3 region has the DNA TGCGCCAGCAGCCAAGATTCCGCGTATGAGCAGTTCTTC.

This clone was found many times. J is TRBJ2-3 and V is TRBV4-1, with a possible D match to TRBD1 (5 bases). This CDR3 spans 14 amino acids. V was clipped by 2 bases and J by 0 bases, with 6 bases between them. Germline V gives CDR1 MGHRA, CDR2 YSYEKL. The CDR3 here is CASSQQGSTDTQYF. In DNA form, the CDR3 reads TGCGCCAGCAGCCAACAGGGAAGCACAGATACGCAGTATTTT.

This sequence joins TRBV27 and TRBJ1-2; D is undetermined. The germline V and J ends were trimmed by 0 bases and 3 bases, with 5 bases remaining between them. Germline V CDR1 and CDR2: MNHEY, SMNVEV (reference sequence). The CDR3 contains 13 residues. DNA for the CDR3: TGTGCCAGCAGTTTATCAGGGTACTATGGCTACACCTTC. It translates to CASSLSGYYGYTF.

The V call is TRBV30, the J call TRBJ1-5; D is possibly TRBD1 (6 bases). Germline V gene sequence: CDR1 GTSNPN, CDR2 SVGIG (reference sequence). CDR3 length equals 14 residues. V shed 2 bases and J shed 1 base, with 9 bases lying between them. CDR3 loop: CAWSRGASNQPQHF. The CDR3 DNA reads as TGTGCCTGGAGTAGGGGGGCCAGCAATCAGCCCCAGCATTTT.

The chain recombines TRBV28 with TRBJ1-2; 7 bases match TRBD1. V was pared by 10 bases and J by 4 bases, with 9 bases of the junction left unmatched. The CDR3 sequence is 13 residues long. The germline V gene encodes CDR1 MDHEN and CDR2 SYDVKM. CDR3 loop: CATHRQGFYGYTF. Written as DNA, the CDR3 is TGTGCCACCCATCGACAGGGCTTCTATGGCTACACCTTC.

This clone is a singleton in its sample. The chain couples TRBV19 to TRBJ1-2; 7 bases map to TRBD1. With 5 bases clipped from V and 8 bases from J, the junction kept 11 bases outside the gene matches. The CDR3 loop spans 14 amino acids. Per germline, CDR1 LNHDA and CDR2 SQIVND (reference sequence). The CDR3 DNA reads as TGTGCCAGTAGTTACATGCACAGGGGAAGCGGCTACACCTTC. Translation: CASSYMHRGSGYTF.

The rearrangement links TRBV21-1 to TRBJ1-2; TRBD1, as called in the table, went unchecked against the DNA. TRBV21-1 is marked as a pseudogene. The CDR3 length is 19 residues. The CDR3 DNA reads TGTGCCAGCAGCAAAGTGTTTGGGGACAGGGGGCCGCGAGACTATGGCTACACCTTC. As protein: CASSKVFGDRGPRDYGYTF.

This chain uses TRBV4-2 with TRBJ2-1, with D perhaps matching TRBD1 (6 bases). The CDR3 has 16 residues. Germline CDR1 and CDR2: LGHNA and YNFKEQ. Trimming stripped 4 bases from V and 4 bases from J, with 17 bases between. CDR3 in amino acids: CASSRPGRGPYNEQFF. CDR3 in DNA: TGTGCCAGCAGCCGGCCCGGCAGGGGACCGTACAATGAGCAGTTCTTC.

The V gene is TRBV16, the J gene TRBJ2-1; no clear D gene. The germline V gene has CDR1 KGHSY and CDR2 FQNENV. This CDR3 has 13 residues. V dropped 6 bases and J dropped 10 bases, with 16 bases sitting between them. CDR3 DNA sequence: TGTGCCAGCAGTCGACCCCCCGGGCGGGAGCAGTTCTTC. The encoded protein is CASSRPPGREQFF. Full variable domain (remainder filled in from reference TRBV16 and TRBJ2-1): GEEVAQTPKHLVRGEGQKAKLYCAPIKGHSYVFWYQQVLKNEFKFLISFQNENVFDETGMPKERFSAKCLPNSPCSLEIQATKLEDSAVYFCASSRPPGREQFFGPGTRLTVL.

This clone was observed once. V usage is TRBV19 and J usage is TRBJ2-2; D is perhaps TRBD1 or TRBD2 (5 bases each). The CDR3 contains 16 residues. Germline CDR1 and CDR2: LNHDA and SQIVND (reference sequence). V lost 4 bases, J lost 4 bases, and 16 bases lay in between. The CDR3 DNA reads TGTGCCAGTAGTACTCCTAGACAGAGGGGCACCGGGGAGCTGTTTTTT. It is translated as CASSTPRQRGTGELFF.

V gene TRBV28 combines with J gene TRBJ1-2, with TRBD1 identical over 7 bases. CDR3 length: 17 amino acids. CDR1 is MDHEN and CDR2 is SYDVKM in the germline V gene. With 7 bases clipped from V and 1 base from J, the junction kept 15 bases outside the gene matches. The CDR3 sequence: CASIPGSRGYFNYGYTF. The CDR3 DNA reads TGTGCCAGCATCCCTGGATCCAGGGGGTACTTTAACTATGGCTACACCTTC.

V usage is TRBV18 and J usage is TRBJ1-1; maybe TRBD1 (5 bases). Per the germline V gene, CDR1 is KGHSH and CDR2 is LQKENI. This CDR3 is built from 13 residues. Trimming shortened V by 6 bases and J by 4 bases, and 12 bases separated the two germline ends. The CDR3: CASSPQGGTEAFF. The CDR3 coding sequence is TGTGCCAGCTCGCCCCAGGGCGGCACTGAAGCTTTCTTT. The entire variable domain, with the rest obtained from reference TRBV18 and TRBJ1-1, is as follows: NAGVMQNPRHLVRRRGQEARLRCSPMKGHSHVYWYRQLPEEGLKFMVYLQKENIIDESGMPKERFSAEFPKEGPSILRIQQVVRGDSAAYFCASSPQGGTEAFFGQGTRLTVV.

The chain joins TRBV29-1 to TRBJ2-5, with a tentative D call TRBD1 (7 bases). The CDR3 is 13 residues long. The germline CDR1 and CDR2 sequences are SQVTM and ANQGSEA. Between the trimmed V and J ends, which lost 7 bases and 7 bases, there was a span of 19 bases. CDR3 in amino acids: CSAAGTVTTTQYF. The CDR3 DNA is TGCAGCGCTGCGGGGACAGTTACAACGACCCAGTACTTC. Looking up the rest from reference TRBV29-1 and TRBJ2-5 gives the full variable domain: SAVISQKPSRDICQRGTSLTIQCQVDSQVTMMFWYRQQPGQSLTLIATANQGSEATYESGFVIDKFPISRPNLTFSTLTVSNMSPEDSSIYLCSAAGTVTTTQYFGPGTRLLVL.

V is TRBV6-5 and J is TRBJ2-7; possibly TRBD1 for D (5 bases). Trimming removed 5 bases from V and 0 bases from J, with 8 bases in between. Germline V gene lookup returns CDR1 MNHEY and CDR2 SVGAGI. CDR3 size: 13 residues. DNA of the CDR3: TGTGCCAGCAGTCAGGGCAGCTCCTACGAGCAGTACTTC. Translated, it gives CASSQGSSYEQYF.

The rearrangement joins TRBV7-9 to TRBJ2-7, with D unresolved. Germline V gives CDR1 SEHNR, CDR2 FQNEAQ (reference sequence). The CDR3 extends over 15 amino acids. V gave up 1 base and J gave up 7 bases, with 17 bases separating them. The CDR3 nucleotides read TGTGCCAGCAGCTTAGGAACGTCTAGAATCGAGGAGCAGTACTTC. Translating gives CASSLGTSRIEEQYF.

The rearrangement joins TRBV19 to TRBJ1-1; D may be TRBD1 (5 bases). The germline V gene has CDR1 LNHDA and CDR2 SQIVND (reference sequence). This CDR3 spans 13 amino acids. V lost 7 bases and J lost 1, with 10 bases in between. CDR3 bases: TGTGCCAGTATGAAGACAGAGAACACTGAAGCTTTCTTT. Protein: CASMKTENTEAFF.

The rearrangement uses TRBV29-1 and TRBJ1-1; D gene unclear. The CDR3 is 13 residues long. Trimming stripped 0 bases from V and 4 bases from J, with 9 bases between. CDR1 and CDR2 (germline): SQVTM, ANQGSEA. CDR3: CSVEDQRGTEAFF. The CDR3, as DNA: TGCAGCGTTGAAGACCAGCGGGGCACTGAAGCTTTCTTT.

The rearrangement joins TRBV30 to TRBJ1-2, with a tentative D call TRBD1 (5 bases). In germline, CDR1 is GTSNPN, CDR2 SVGIG (reference sequence). Trimming cost V 8 bases and J 8 bases, with 24 bases left between them. The length of the CDR3 is 14 residues. Here the CDR3 DNA reads TGTGCCGGAAACAGGAGAGGGAGTACGAGAGGCTACACCTTC. Translating gives CAGNRRGSTRGYTF.